These 3 T cell receptor beta chains came from one sample sequenced in a study of cytomegalovirus exposure and HLA in healthy donors. Amplification used 60 Vbeta primers and 13 Jbeta primers. Repertoires were generated with immunoSEQ multiplex PCR, while TCRdb's copy carries only in-frame clones and drops some. The table records some 120,000 clones, around four fifths of them present only once. The sequenced sample consisted of PBMCs. The source is a man between 18 and 29 years old in good health and CMV-seropositive.

The V and J genes are TRBV30 and TRBJ1-5, with 9 bases aligning to TRBD1. V shed 5 bases, J shed 5 bases, and the junction held 7 bases outside the gene matches. CDR1 is GTSNPN, CDR2 SVGIG, per germline (reference sequence). This CDR3 comprises 14 residues. The CDR3 loop reads CAWGATGGYQPQHF. For the CDR3, the DNA is TGTGCCTGGGGTGCGACAGGGGGATATCAGCCCCAGCATTTT.

The rearrangement links TRBV7-9 to TRBJ2-3, with D tentatively TRBD2 (5 bases). Germline values: CDR1 SEHNR, CDR2 FQNEAQ (reference sequence). The V end lost 3 bases, the J end lost 4 bases, and 11 bases lay between the germline ends. The CDR3 is 14 amino acids. The CDR3 DNA reads TGTGCCAGCAGCTTCGAGGGCCGGGCAGATACGCAGTATTTT. This gives the protein CASSFEGRADTQYF.

The gene calls are TRBV2 and TRBJ2-7; D ambiguous. Germline loops: CDR1 SNHLY, CDR2 FYNNEI. Trimming left V 3 bases short and J 6 bases short, with 6 bases between. The CDR3 totals 11 residues. CDR3 residues: CASSDYFEQYF. Written as DNA, the CDR3 is TGTGCCAGCAGTGATTACTTCGAGCAGTACTTC.